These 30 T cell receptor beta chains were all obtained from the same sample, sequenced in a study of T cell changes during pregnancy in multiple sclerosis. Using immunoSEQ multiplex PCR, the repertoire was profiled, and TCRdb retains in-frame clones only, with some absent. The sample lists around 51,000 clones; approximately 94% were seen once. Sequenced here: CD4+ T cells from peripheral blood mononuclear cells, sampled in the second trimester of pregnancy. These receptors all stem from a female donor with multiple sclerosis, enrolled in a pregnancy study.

CDR3 amino acids: CASSLVGTQNSPLHF. CDR3 in DNA: TGTGCCAGCAGCTTAGTAGGGACACAGAATTCACCCCTCCACTTT. The chain is built from TRBV7-6 and TRBJ1-6; perhaps TRBD1 as D (6 bases). CDR1 is SGHVS and CDR2 is FNYEAQ in the germline V gene. The germline V and J ends were trimmed by 1 base and 7 bases, with 11 bases remaining between them. The CDR3 extends over 15 amino acids.

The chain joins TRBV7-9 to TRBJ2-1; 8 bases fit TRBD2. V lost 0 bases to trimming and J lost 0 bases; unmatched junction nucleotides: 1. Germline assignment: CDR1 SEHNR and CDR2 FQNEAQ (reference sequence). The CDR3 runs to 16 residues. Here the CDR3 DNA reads TGTGCCAGCAGCTTAGCTAGCGGGGCCTCCTACAATGAGCAGTTCTTC. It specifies CASSLASGASYNEQFF. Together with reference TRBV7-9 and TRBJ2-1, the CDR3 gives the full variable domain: DTGVSQNPRHKITKRGQNVTFRCDPISEHNRLYWYRQTLGQGPEFLTYFQNEAQLEKSRLLSDRFSAERPKGSFSTLEIQRTEQGDSAMYLCASSLASGASYNEQFFGPGTRLTVL.

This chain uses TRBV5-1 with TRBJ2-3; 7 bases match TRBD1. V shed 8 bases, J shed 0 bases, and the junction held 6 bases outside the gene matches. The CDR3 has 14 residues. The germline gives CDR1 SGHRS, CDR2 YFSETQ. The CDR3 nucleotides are TGCGCCAGTAGGGGACAGCTGAGCACAGATACGCAGTATTTT. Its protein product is CASRGQLSTDTQYF.

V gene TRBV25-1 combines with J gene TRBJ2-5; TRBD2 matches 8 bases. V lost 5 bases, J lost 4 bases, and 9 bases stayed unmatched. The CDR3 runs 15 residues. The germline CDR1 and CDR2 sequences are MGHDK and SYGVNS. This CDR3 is CASSPISGGLETQYF. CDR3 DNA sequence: TGTGCCAGCAGTCCCATCTCGGGGGGGCTAGAGACCCAGTACTTC.

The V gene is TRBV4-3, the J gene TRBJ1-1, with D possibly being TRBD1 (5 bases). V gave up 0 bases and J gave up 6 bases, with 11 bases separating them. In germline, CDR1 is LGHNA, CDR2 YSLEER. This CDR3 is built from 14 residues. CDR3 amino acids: CASSQEETGPEAFF. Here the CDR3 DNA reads TGCGCCAGCAGCCAAGAAGAAACAGGACCTGAAGCTTTCTTT.

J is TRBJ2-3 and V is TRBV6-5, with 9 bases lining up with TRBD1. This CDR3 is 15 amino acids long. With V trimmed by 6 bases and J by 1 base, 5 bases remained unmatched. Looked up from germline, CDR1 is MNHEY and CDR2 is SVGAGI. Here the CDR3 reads CASSWTGAGTDTQYF. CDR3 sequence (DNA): TGTGCCAGCAGCTGGACAGGGGCCGGCACAGATACGCAGTATTTT.

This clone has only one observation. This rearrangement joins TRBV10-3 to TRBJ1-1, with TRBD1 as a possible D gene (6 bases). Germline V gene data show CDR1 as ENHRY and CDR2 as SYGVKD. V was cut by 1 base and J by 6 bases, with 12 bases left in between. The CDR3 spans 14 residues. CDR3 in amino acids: CAISEFREGAEAFF. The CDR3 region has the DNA TGTGCCATCAGTGAGTTCCGGGAGGGGGCTGAAGCTTTCTTT.

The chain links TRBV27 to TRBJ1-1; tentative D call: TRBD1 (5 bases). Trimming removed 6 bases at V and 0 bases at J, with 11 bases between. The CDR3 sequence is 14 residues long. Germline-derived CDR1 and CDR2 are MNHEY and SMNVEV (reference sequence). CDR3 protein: CASRRGGMNTEAFF. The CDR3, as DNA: TGTGCCAGCAGGCGGGGGGGTATGAACACTGAAGCTTTCTTT.

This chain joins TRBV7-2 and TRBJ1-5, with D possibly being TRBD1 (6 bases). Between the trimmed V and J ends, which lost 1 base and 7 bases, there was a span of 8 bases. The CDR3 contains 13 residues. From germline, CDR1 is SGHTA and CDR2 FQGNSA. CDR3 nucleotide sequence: TGTGCCAGCAGCTTAGGGACAGCCCAGCCCCAGCATTTT. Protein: CASSLGTAQPQHF.

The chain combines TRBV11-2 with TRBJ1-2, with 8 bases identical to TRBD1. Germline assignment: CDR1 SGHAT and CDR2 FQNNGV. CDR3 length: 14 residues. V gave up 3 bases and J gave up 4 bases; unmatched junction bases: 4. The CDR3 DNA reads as TGTGCCAGCAGCTTGCAGGGGGCAATCTATGGCTACACCTTC. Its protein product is CASSLQGAIYGYTF.

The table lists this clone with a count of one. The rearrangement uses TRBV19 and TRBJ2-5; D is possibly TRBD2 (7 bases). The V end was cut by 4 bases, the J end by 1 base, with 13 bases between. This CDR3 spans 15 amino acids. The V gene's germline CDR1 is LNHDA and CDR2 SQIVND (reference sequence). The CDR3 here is CASSTGGLVQETQYF. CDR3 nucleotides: TGTGCCAGTAGTACGGGGGGCCTAGTCCAAGAGACCCAGTACTTC.

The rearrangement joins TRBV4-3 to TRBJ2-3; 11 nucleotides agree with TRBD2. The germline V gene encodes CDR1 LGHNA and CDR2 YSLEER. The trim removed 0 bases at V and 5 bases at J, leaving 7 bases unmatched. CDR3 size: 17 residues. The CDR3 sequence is CASSQDLAGGHGDTQYF. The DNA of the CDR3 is TGCGCCAGCAGCCAAGATTTAGCGGGGGGGCATGGAGATACGCAGTATTTT.

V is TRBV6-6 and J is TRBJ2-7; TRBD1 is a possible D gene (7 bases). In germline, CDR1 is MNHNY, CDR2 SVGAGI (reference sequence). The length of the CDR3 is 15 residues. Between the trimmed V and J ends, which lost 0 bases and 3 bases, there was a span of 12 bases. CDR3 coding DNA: TGTGCCAGCAGTTACTCGCCAGGGGGGAGCTACGAGCAGTACTTC. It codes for CASSYSPGGSYEQYF.

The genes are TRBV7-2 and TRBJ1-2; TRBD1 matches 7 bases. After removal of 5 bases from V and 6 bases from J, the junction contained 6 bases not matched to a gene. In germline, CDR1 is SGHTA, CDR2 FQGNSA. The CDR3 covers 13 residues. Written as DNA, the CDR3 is TGTGCCAGCAGCCCCGGGACAGAGGATGGCTACACCTTC. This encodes CASSPGTEDGYTF.

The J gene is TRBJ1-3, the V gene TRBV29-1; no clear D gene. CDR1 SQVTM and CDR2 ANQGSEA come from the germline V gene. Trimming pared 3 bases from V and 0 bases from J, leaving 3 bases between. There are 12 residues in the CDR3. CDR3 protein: CSVDNSGNTIYF. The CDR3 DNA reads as TGCAGCGTTGACAACTCTGGAAACACCATATATTTT.

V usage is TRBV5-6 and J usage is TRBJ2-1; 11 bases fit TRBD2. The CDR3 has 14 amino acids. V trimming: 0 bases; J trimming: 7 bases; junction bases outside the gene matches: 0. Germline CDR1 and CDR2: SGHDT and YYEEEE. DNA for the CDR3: TGTGCCAGCAGCTTGGGACTAGCGGGGAATGAGCAGTTCTTC. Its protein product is CASSLGLAGNEQFF.

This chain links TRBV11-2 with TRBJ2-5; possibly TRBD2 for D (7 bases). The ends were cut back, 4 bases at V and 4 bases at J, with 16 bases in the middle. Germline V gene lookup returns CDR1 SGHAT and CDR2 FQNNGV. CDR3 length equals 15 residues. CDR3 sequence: CASSSPGGPRETQYF. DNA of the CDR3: TGTGCCAGCAGCTCCCCCGGGGGGCCCAGAGAGACCCAGTACTTC. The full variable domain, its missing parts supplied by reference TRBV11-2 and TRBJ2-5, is EAGVAQSPRYKIIEKRQSVAFWCNPISGHATLYWYQQILGQGPKLLIQFQNNGVVDDSQLPKDRFSAERLKGVDSTLKIQPAKLEDSAVYLCASSSPGGPRETQYFGPGTRLLVL.

The CDR3 region is CASSRARDYEQYF. The CDR3 DNA reads as TGTGCCAGCAGCCGTGCTCGGGACTACGAGCAGTACTTC. The chain carries TRBV7-3 and TRBJ2-7, with D possibly TRBD2 on 5 matching bases. CDR1 and CDR2 (germline): SGHTA, FQGTGA. CDR3 length equals 13 residues. The V end lost 5 bases, the J end lost 3 bases, and 11 bases lay between the germline ends.

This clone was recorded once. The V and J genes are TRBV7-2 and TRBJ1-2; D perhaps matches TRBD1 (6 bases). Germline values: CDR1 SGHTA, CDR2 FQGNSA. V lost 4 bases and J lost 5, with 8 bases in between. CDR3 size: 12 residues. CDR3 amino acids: CASSSQGYGYTF. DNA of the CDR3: TGTGCCAGCAGCTCTCAGGGGTATGGCTACACCTTC. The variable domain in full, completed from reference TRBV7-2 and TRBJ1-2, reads GAGVSQSPSNKVTEKGKDVELRCDPISGHTALYWYRQSLGQGLEFLIYFQGNSAPDKSGLPSDRFSAERTGGSVSTLTIQRTQQEDSAVYLCASSSQGYGYTFGSGTRLTVV.

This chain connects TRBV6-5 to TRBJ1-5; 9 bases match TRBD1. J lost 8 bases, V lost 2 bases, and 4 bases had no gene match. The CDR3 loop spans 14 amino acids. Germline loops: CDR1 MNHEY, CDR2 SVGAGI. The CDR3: CASSYTGGGKPQHF. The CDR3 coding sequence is TGTGCCAGCAGTTACACAGGGGGCGGGAAGCCCCAGCATTTT.

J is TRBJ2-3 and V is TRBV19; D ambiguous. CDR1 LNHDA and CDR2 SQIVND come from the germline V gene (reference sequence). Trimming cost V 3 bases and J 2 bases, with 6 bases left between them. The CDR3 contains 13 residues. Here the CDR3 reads CASSIAYTDTQYF. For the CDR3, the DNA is TGTGCCAGTAGTATTGCCTACACAGATACGCAGTATTTT.

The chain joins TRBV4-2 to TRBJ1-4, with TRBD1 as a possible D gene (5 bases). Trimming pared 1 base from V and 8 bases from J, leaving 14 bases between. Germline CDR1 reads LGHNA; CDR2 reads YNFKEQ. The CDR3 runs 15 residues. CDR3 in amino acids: CASSQAIGKGEKLFF. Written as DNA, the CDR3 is TGTGCCAGCAGCCAAGCTATAGGAAAGGGGGAAAAACTGTTTTTT.

The chain's CDR3 is CASSAGTRKETQYF. For the CDR3, the DNA is TGTGCCAGCAGCGCCGGGACTCGGAAAGAGACCCAGTACTTC. The chain couples TRBV5-4 to TRBJ2-5; tentative D call: TRBD2 (6 bases). Looked up from germline, CDR1 is SGHNT and CDR2 is YYREEE (reference sequence). The length of the CDR3 is 14 residues. Trimming cost V 4 bases and J 3 bases, with 13 bases left between them. The full variable domain, with the rest looked up from reference TRBV5-4 and TRBJ2-5, is ETGVTQSPTHLIKTRGQQVTLRCSSQSGHNTVSWYQQALGQGPQFIFQYYREEENGRGNFPPRFSGLQFPNYSSELNVNALELDDSALYLCASSAGTRKETQYFGPGTRLLVL.

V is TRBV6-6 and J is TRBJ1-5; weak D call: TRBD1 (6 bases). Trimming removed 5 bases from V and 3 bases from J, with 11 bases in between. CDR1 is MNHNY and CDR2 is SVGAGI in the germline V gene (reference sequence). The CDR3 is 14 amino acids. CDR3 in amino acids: CASSPGHTNQPQHF. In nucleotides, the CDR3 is TGTGCCAGCAGTCCGGGACATACCAATCAGCCCCAGCATTTT.

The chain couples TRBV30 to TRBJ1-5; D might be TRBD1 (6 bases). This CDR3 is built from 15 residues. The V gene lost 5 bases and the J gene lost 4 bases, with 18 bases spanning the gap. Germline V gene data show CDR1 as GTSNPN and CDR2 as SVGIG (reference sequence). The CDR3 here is CAWAGKQGLNQPQHF. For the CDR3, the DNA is TGTGCCTGGGCCGGAAAACAGGGATTAAATCAGCCCCAGCATTTT.

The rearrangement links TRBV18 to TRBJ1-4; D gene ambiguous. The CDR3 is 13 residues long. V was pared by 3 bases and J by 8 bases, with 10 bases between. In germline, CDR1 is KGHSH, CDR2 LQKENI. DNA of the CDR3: TGTGCCAGCTCACCTCTAGGAGGGGAAAAACTGTTTTTT. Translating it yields CASSPLGGEKLFF.

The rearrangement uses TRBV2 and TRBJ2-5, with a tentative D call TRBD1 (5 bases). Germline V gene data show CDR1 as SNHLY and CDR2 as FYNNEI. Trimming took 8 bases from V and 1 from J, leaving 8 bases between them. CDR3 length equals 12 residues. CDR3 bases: TGTGCCAGCGGGGCTATCCAAGAGACCCAGTACTTC. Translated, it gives CASGAIQETQYF.

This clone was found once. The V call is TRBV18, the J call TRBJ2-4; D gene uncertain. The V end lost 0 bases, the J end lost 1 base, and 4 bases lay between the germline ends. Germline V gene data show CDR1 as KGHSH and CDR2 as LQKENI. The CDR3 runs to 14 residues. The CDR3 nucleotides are TGTGCCAGCTCACCACCGGAGGCCAAAAACATTCAGTACTTC. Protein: CASSPPEAKNIQYF.

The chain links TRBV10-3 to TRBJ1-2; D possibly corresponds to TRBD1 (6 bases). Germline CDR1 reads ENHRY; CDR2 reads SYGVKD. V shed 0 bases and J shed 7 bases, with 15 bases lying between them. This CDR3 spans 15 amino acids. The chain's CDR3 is CAISESTGQLSGYTF. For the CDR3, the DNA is TGTGCCATCAGTGAGTCGACTGGACAGCTTTCTGGCTACACCTTC.

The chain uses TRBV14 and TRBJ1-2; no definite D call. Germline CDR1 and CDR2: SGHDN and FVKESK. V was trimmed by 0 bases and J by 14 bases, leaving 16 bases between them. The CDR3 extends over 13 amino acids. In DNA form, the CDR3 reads TGTGCCAGCAGCCAAGATCTTCCCCGGTCGGGGACCTTC. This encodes CASSQDLPRSGTF.